This T cell receptor (beta chain) came from a study of blood T cells in healthy people across ages. It was with a sample-barcoded 5' primer and a J-beta primer mix that a second PCR of roughly 7 to 12 cycles was run. TCRdb ran MiXCR on the 5' RACE reads and lists one entry per CDR3 protein. The profile shows 800,000 to 1,000,000 distinct CDR3 sequences, under 50% of them singletons. This CDR3 spans 16 amino acids. Per the germline V gene, CDR1 is SQVTM and CDR2 is ANQGSEA. V shed 3 bases and J shed 3 bases, with 20 bases lying between them. Sequencing was performed on blood. The J gene is TRBJ1-2, the V gene TRBV29-1, with D possibly matching TRBD1 (6 bases). The sequence was collected from a man aged 25 to 40 in good health. The DNA for the CDR3 is TGCAGCGTTGACCAAAACAACCCGGGGGCCTACTATGGCTACACCTTC. Protein: CSVDQNNPGAYYGYTF.